This T cell receptor beta chain was recorded in a study of shared T cell receptors in the human thymus. TCRdb's copy holds only in-frame clones and misses some; the assay was immunoSEQ multiplex PCR. The table lists 720,000 or so clones, around 85% of them singletons, with around 0.01% in the top ten. The ends were cut back, 2 bases at V and 5 bases at J, with 10 bases in the middle. Per germline, CDR1 SGHNT and CDR2 YYREEE (reference sequence). CDR3 size: 13 residues. These records were also assigned to another study, of human thymus T cells. From that report: Resected material from corrective heart surgery provided the thymus tissue analysed. Blood and thymic repertoires both appeared biased in V and J gene usage. Highly overlapping thymic repertoires in unrelated individuals were reported by related research.

The clonotype originates from a girl in the first two years of life with a congenital heart defect. This chain uses TRBV5-4 with TRBJ1-1, with D possibly being TRBD1 (6 bases). Sequencing input: thymocytes. The CDR3 DNA is TGTGCCAGCAGCTTAACAGGGATGACTGAAGCTTTCTTT. Protein product: CASSLTGMTEAFF.